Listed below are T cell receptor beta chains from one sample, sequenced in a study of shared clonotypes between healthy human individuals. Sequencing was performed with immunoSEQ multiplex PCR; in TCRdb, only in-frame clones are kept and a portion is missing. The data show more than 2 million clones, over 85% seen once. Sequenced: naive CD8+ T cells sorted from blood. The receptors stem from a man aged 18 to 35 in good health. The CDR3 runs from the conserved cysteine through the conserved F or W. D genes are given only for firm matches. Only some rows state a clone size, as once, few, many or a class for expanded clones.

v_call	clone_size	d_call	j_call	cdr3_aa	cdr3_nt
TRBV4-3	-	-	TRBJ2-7	CASSPAQGGSYEQYF	TGCGCCAGCAGCCCAGCTCAGGGGGGCAGCTACGAGCAGTACTTC
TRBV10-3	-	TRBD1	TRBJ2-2	CAISEVGTENTGELFF	TGTGCCATCAGTGAGGTAGGGACAGAGAACACCGGGGAGCTGTTTTTT
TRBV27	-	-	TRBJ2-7	CASNSNGLEYEQYF	TGTGCCAGCAATTCAAACGGATTAGAGTACGAGCAGTACTTC
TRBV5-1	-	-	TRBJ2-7	CASSLKGGTYEQYF	TGCGCCAGCAGCTTGAAGGGGGGGACCTACGAGCAGTACTTC
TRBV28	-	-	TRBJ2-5	CASSLFGAPQETQYF	TGTGCCAGCAGTTTGTTCGGGGCACCTCAAGAGACCCAGTACTTC
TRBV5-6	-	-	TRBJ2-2	CASSELPGTGELFF	TGTGCCAGCAGCGAACTCCCAGGGACCGGGGAGCTGTTTTTT
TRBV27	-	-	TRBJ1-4	CASSVHRATNEKLFF	TGTGCCAGCAGTGTACACAGGGCAACTAATGAAAAACTGTTTTTT
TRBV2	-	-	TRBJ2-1	CASSDHFSYNEQFF	TGTGCCAGCAGTGATCACTTTTCCTACAATGAGCAGTTCTTC
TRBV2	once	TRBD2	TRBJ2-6	CAEEREGLPGANVLTF	TGTGCCGAAGAGCGGGAGGGCCTTCCTGGGGCCAACGTCCTGACTTTC
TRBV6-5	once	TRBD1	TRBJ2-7	CASSSTGEQYF	TGTGCCAGCAGTTCGACAGGGGAGCAGTACTTC
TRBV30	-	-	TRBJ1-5	CAWSVVGASNQPQHF	TGTGCCTGGAGTGTAGTAGGGGCTAGCAATCAGCCCCAGCATTTT
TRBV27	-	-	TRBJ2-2	CASNLVAGANTGELFF	TGTGCCAGCAATCTCGTTGCAGGCGCGAACACCGGGGAGCTGTTTTTT
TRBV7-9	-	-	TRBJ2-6	CASSFWETKQGANVLTF	TGTGCCAGCAGCTTTTGGGAGACCAAGCAAGGGGCCAACGTCCTGACTTTC
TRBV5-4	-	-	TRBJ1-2	CASSSGTGFYGYTF	TGTGCCAGCAGCTCAGGAACAGGGTTCTATGGCTACACCTTC
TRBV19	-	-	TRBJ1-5	CASSIPGRGQPQHF	TGTGCCAGTAGTATCCCAGGGCGAGGTCAGCCCCAGCATTTT
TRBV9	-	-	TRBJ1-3	CASSVAGGGNTIYF	TGTGCCAGCAGCGTAGCAGGAGGAGGAAACACCATATATTTT
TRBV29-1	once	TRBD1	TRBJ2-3	CSVEGTGGRDTQYF	TGCAGCGTTGAAGGAACAGGGGGAAGGGATACGCAGTATTTT
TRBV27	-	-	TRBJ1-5	CASSFTGHSNQPQHF	TGTGCCAGCAGTTTTACAGGGCACAGCAATCAGCCCCAGCATTTT
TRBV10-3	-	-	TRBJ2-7	CAISEPGSSYEQYF	TGTGCCATCAGTGAGCCCGGGAGCTCCTACGAGCAGTACTTC
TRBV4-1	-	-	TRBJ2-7	CASSPRAGARNEQYF	TGCGCCAGCAGCCCGCGAGCAGGGGCTAGGAACGAGCAGTACTTC
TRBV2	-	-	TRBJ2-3	CASSPPPDTQYF	TGTGCCAGCAGCCCCCCCCCAGATACGCAGTATTTT
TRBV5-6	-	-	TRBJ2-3	CASSFGAAGTDTQYF	TGTGCCAGCAGCTTCGGGGCAGCCGGCACAGATACGCAGTATTTT
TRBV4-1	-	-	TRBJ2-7	CASSLALSGERAYEQYF	TGCGCCAGCAGCCTCGCGTTATCGGGAGAAAGAGCCTACGAGCAGTACTTC
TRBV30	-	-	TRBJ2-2	CAWSADGTGELFF	TGTGCCTGGAGTGCGGACGGCACCGGGGAGCTGTTTTTT
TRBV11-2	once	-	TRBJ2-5	CASSLDSGVETQYF	TGTGCCAGCAGCTTAGATTCAGGGGTAGAGACCCAGTACTTC
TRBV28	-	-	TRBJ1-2	CASSARAIHYGYTF	TGTGCCAGCAGTGCACGGGCCATCCACTATGGCTACACCTTC
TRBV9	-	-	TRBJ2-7	CASSNPNGAEQYF	TGTGCCAGCAGCAACCCAAATGGGGCCGAGCAGTACTTC
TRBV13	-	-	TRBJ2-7	CASSLGGSTYEQYF	TGTGCCAGCAGCTTAGGCGGCTCAACCTACGAGCAGTACTTC
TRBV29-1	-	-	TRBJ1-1	CSVVQGTEAFF	TGCAGCGTTGTGCAGGGGACTGAAGCTTTCTTT
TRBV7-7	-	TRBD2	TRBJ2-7	CASSSTVLAGETLGQYF	TGTGCTAGCAGCTCCACCGTTCTAGCGGGAGAGACTTTAGGGCAGTACTTC
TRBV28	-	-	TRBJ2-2	CASKRDNTGELFF	TGTGCCAGCAAACGGGATAACACCGGGGAGCTGTTTTTT
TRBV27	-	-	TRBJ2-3	CASSLSWGTDTQYF	TGTGCCAGCAGTTTATCGTGGGGCACAGATACGCAGTATTTT
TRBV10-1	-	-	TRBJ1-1	CASSEQLNTEAFF	TGCGCCAGCAGTGAACAGCTGAATACTGAAGCTTTCTTT
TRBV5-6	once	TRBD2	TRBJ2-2	CASSEGLAGVHGELFF	TGTGCCAGCAGCGAGGGACTAGCGGGAGTTCACGGGGAGCTGTTTTTT
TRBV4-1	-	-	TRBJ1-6	CASSQDMDSPLHF	TGCGCCAGCAGCCAAGATATGGATTCACCCCTCCACTTT
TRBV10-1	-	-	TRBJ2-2	CASSESYTGELFF	TGCGCCAGCAGTGAGTCGTACACCGGGGAGCTGTTTTTT
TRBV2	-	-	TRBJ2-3	CASSEGVRGSTDTQYF	TGTGCCAGCAGTGAAGGGGTCAGGGGCAGCACAGATACGCAGTATTTT
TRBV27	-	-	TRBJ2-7	CASAGRGSGSYEQYF	TGTGCCAGCGCGGGAAGGGGTTCGGGTTCCTACGAGCAGTACTTC
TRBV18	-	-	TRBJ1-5	CASSPSTDSNQPQHF	TGTGCCAGCTCACCAAGCACGGATAGCAATCAGCCCCAGCATTTT
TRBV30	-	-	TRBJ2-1	CAWSQGMGNEQFF	TGTGCCTGGAGCCAGGGGATGGGGAATGAGCAGTTCTTC
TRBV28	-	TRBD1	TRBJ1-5	CASSHFPGQDNDQPQHF	TGTGCCAGCAGTCATTTTCCGGGACAGGACAATGATCAGCCCCAGCATTTT
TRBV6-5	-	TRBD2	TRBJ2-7	CASSYSSGSYEQYF	TGTGCCAGCAGTTACAGTAGCGGGAGCTACGAGCAGTACTTC
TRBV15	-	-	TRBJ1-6	CATSSGTYNSPLHF	TGTGCCACCAGCTCAGGGACCTATAATTCACCCCTCCACTTT
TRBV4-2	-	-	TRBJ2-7	CASSHGAGDSYEQYF	TGTGCCAGCAGCCACGGGGCAGGGGACTCCTACGAGCAGTACTTC
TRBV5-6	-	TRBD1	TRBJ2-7	CASSDSGQGAEEQYF	TGTGCCAGCAGCGACTCTGGCCAGGGGGCGGAGGAGCAGTACTTC
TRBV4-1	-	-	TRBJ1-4	CASSQVGLGEKLFF	TGCGCCAGCAGCCAAGTTGGGTTGGGTGAAAAACTGTTTTTT
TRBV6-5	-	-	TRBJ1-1	CASRTTGTEAFF	TGTGCCAGCAGAACCACAGGGACTGAAGCTTTCTTT
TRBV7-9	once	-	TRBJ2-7	CASSPPAGRAYEQYF	TGTGCCAGCAGCCCCCCCGCCGGGAGAGCTTACGAGCAGTACTTC
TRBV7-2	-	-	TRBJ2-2	CASSITHTGELFF	TGTGCCAGCAGCATAACGCACACCGGGGAGCTGTTTTTT
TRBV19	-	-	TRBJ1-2	CASSIDTETYGYTF	TGTGCCAGTAGTATCGATACAGAGACCTATGGCTACACCTTC
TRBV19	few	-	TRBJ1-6	CASSNSGAYNSPLHF	TGTGCCAGTAGTAATTCAGGAGCCTATAATTCACCCCTCCACTTT
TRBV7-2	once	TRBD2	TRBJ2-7	CASSFYLAGVYEQYF	TGTGCCAGCAGCTTCTATTTAGCGGGAGTCTACGAGCAGTACTTC
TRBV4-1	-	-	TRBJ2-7	CASSQAQGWKGEQYF	TGCGCCAGCAGCCAAGCGCAGGGCTGGAAAGGCGAGCAGTACTTC
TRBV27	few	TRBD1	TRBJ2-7	CASSLGQGVDEQYF	TGTGCCAGCAGTTTGGGCCAGGGGGTCGACGAGCAGTACTTC
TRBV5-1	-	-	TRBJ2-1	CASSLYSPISYNEQFF	TGCGCCAGCAGCTTGTACAGCCCCATCTCCTACAATGAGCAGTTCTTC